A selection of T cell receptor beta chains follows, all from one sample in a study of tumour-infiltrating T cells in Burkitt lymphoma. Here immunoSEQ multiplex PCR was the method, and the copy in TCRdb shows in-frame clones only, minus some. This table holds approximately 4,000 clones, about 81% found once. Sequencing was done on a sample of tumor tissue. The origin of the receptors is a human donor with diffuse large B-cell lymphoma. Some clones in this sample may be carry-over from other donors' samples. CDR3s include the opening cysteine and the closing phenylalanine or tryptophan. Each record gives: D gene, clone size, J gene, V gene, CDR3 protein, CDR3 DNA. A D gene is named only where the DNA matches it firmly. Clone size is not always given. Where it is, it says once, few, many or a class for expanded clones.

TRBD1,NA,TRBJ2-7,TRBV2,CASRRQGPSGEQYF,TGTGCCAGCAGACGACAGGGTCCCAGTGGCGAGCAGTACTTC
NA,NA,TRBJ2-2,TRBV11-3,CANSLDITGELFF,TGTGCCAACAGCTTAGATATTACCGGGGAGCTGTTTTTT
NA,NA,TRBJ1-4,TRBV14,CASSTQGKANEKLFF,TGTGCCAGCAGCACCCAGGGGAAGGCTAATGAAAAACTGTTTTTT
NA,once,TRBJ1-1,TRBV19,CASRSRGSLNTEVFF,TGTGCCAGTAGGAGCAGGGGCAGCCTGAACACTGAAGTTTTCTTT
TRBD2,few,TRBJ2-5,TRBV10-2,CASSDTGGRATETQYF,TGCGCCAGCAGTGATACGGGCGGGAGGGCCACGGAGACCCAGTACTTC
NA,NA,TRBJ2-7,TRBV5-1,CASSLGLNYEQYF,TGCGCCAGCAGCTTGGGCCTCAATTACGAGCAGTACTTC
TRBD1,NA,TRBJ1-2,TRBV13,CASSLGLQGANYGYTF,TGTGCCAGCAGCTTAGGCCTACAGGGGGCGAACTATGGCTACACCTTC
TRBD1,NA,TRBJ1-1,TRBV10-2,CASRDRGSTEAFF,TGCGCCAGCAGGGACAGGGGATCTACTGAAGCTTTCTTT
NA,once,TRBJ1-2,TRBV28,CASLQGDKGYGYTF,TGTGCCAGCCTACAGGGTGATAAAGGCTATGGCTACACCTTC
NA,NA,TRBJ2-7,TRBV10-2,CASSEPGVRLSYEQYF,TGCGCCAGCAGTGAGCCCGGTGTAAGGCTCTCCTACGAGCAGTACTTC
NA,once,TRBJ1-6,TRBV30,CAWSPTQVSPLHF,TGTGCCTGGAGTCCGACGCAGGTTTCACCCCTCCACTTT
TRBD1,NA,TRBJ1-1,TRBV5-1,CASSLQGAEAFF,TGCGCCAGCAGCCTACAGGGGGCTGAAGCTTTCTTT
TRBD2,NA,TRBJ2-1,TRBV9,CASSVVAGVFNEQFF,TGTGCCAGCAGCGTAGTAGCGGGGGTTTTCAATGAGCAGTTCTTC
NA,NA,TRBJ2-5,TRBV5-8,CASPVFFGGPEETQYF,TGTGCCAGCCCCGTTTTTTTCGGGGGACCTGAGGAGACCCAGTACTTC
TRBD2,once,TRBJ2-5,TRBV4-1,CASSQAWLAGQETQYF,TGCGCCAGCAGCCAAGCATGGTTAGCGGGACAAGAGACCCAGTACTTC
NA,NA,TRBJ1-2,TRBV30,CAWSSSGLYGYTF,TGTGCCTGGTCCAGTTCCGGCCTCTATGGCTACACCTTC
TRBD2,NA,TRBJ2-1,TRBV5-6,CASSSGTSGYNEQFF,TGTGCCAGCAGCTCCGGGACTAGCGGATACAATGAGCAGTTCTTC
NA,NA,TRBJ2-3,TRBV7-2,CASSGPTDTQYF,TGTGCCAGCAGCGGCCCCACAGATACGCAGTATTTT
NA,NA,TRBJ1-2,TRBV6-4,CASSPSIANYGYTF,TGTGCCAGCTCCCCATCGATTGCTAACTATGGCTACACCTTC
NA,NA,TRBJ1-2,TRBV5-1,CASSLEQGAYGYTF,TGCGCCAGCAGCTTGGAGCAGGGCGCTTATGGCTACACCTTC
NA,NA,TRBJ2-7,TRBV7-2,CASSFRSMTTSYEQYF,TGTGCCAGCAGCTTCCGAAGTATGACTACCTCCTACGAGCAGTACTTC
TRBD1,NA,TRBJ1-4,TRBV5-1,CASNRQGGINEKLFF,TGCGCCAGCAACCGACAGGGAGGGATTAATGAAAAACTGTTTTTT
NA,few,TRBJ2-7,TRBV5-5,CASSPGLSKYYEQYF,TGTGCCAGCAGCCCGGGACTCTCAAAGTACTACGAGCAGTACTTC
TRBD1,few,TRBJ1-1,TRBV13,CASSLVKSGTGYEAFF,TGTGCCAGCAGCTTAGTTAAATCCGGGACAGGGTATGAAGCTTTCTTT
TRBD2,NA,TRBJ2-7,TRBV4-1,CASSQDFSSGRALKNEQYF,TGCGCCAGCAGCCAAGATTTTTCCAGCGGGAGGGCCCTAAAGAACGAGCAGTACTTC
NA,NA,TRBJ2-7,TRBV9,CASSVEDVSYEQYF,TGTGCCAGCAGCGTAGAGGATGTCTCCTACGAGCAGTACTTC
NA,NA,TRBJ2-5,TRBV2,CASPGVGSGETQYF,TGTGCCAGCCCTGGGGTGGGGTCGGGAGAGACCCAGTACTTC
TRBD2,NA,TRBJ2-3,TRBV7-9,CASSPKRLAEGADTQYF,TGTGCCAGCAGTCCGAAGAGACTAGCGGAAGGGGCAGATACGCAGTATTTT
NA,NA,TRBJ2-2,TRBV18,CASSPLARTGELFF,TGTGCCAGCTCACCGTTGGCCCGCACCGGGGAGCTGTTTTTT
NA,NA,TRBJ2-1,TRBV7-8,CASSPTGDNEQFF,TGTGCCAGCAGCCCCACCGGCGACAATGAGCAGTTCTTC
NA,NA,TRBJ1-1,TRBV27,CASRLEWRIGTEAFF,TGTGCCAGCAGACTTGAGTGGAGAATCGGCACTGAAGCTTTCTTT
NA,NA,TRBJ2-7,TRBV29-1,CSVLWGASEQYF,TGCAGCGTTCTTTGGGGGGCTAGTGAGCAGTACTTC
NA,NA,TRBJ1-4,TRBV9,CASSPTGTTNEKLFF,TGTGCCAGCAGCCCCACCGGGACAACTAATGAAAAACTGTTTTTT
NA,NA,TRBJ2-7,TRBV21-1,CASSKMVVSHEQYF,TGTGCCAGCAGCAAAATGGTGGTGTCCCACGAGCAGTACTTC
TRBD1,NA,TRBJ2-2,TRBV19,CASRAGQGGTGELFF,TGTGCCAGTAGGGCGGGACAGGGGGGCACCGGGGAGCTGTTTTTT
NA,few,TRBJ2-3,TRBV2,CASSQDAGFTDTQYF,TGTGCCAGCAGCCAGGACGCCGGATTCACAGATACGCAGTATTTT
NA,NA,TRBJ1-2,TRBV19,CVSRVMGDEGYTF,TGTGTCAGTAGGGTCATGGGGGATGAAGGCTACACCTTC
NA,NA,TRBJ2-4,TRBV2,CASSEVRPVKNIQYF,TGTGCCAGCAGTGAAGTTCGGCCAGTAAAAAACATTCAGTACTTC
NA,NA,TRBJ2-5,TRBV19,CASSMGRNGLETQYF,TGTGCCAGTAGTATGGGTAGGAACGGGTTGGAGACCCAGTACTTC
NA,NA,TRBJ1-6,TRBV2,CARQGLSRGNSPLHF,TGTGCCAGACAAGGACTGAGTCGGGGCAATTCACCCCTCCACTTT
NA,NA,TRBJ1-5,TRBV6-1,CASRGADGGRQPQHF,TGTGCCAGCAGGGGCGCGGACGGGGGACGTCAGCCCCAGCATTTT
TRBD1,NA,TRBJ1-5,TRBV5-6,CASSPGQGSNQPQHF,TGTGCCAGCAGCCCCGGACAGGGAAGCAATCAGCCCCAGCATTTT
TRBD1,NA,TRBJ1-1,TRBV5-6,CASSFPGGLNTEAFF,TGTGCCAGCAGCTTCCCAGGGGGGTTGAACACTGAAGCTTTCTTT
TRBD2,NA,TRBJ2-3,TRBV19,CATAKSGGAFTDTQYF,TGTGCCACCGCCAAAAGCGGGGGCGCTTTCACAGATACGCAGTATTTT
TRBD1,NA,TRBJ1-5,TRBV5-6,CASSWQGENQPQHF,TGTGCCAGCAGCTGGCAGGGGGAAAATCAGCCCCAGCATTTT
NA,NA,TRBJ1-5,TRBV5-6,CASSLGNTNQPQHF,TGTGCCAGCAGCTTGGGCAACACGAATCAGCCCCAGCATTTT
TRBD1,NA,TRBJ1-2,TRBV27,CASSLRSRGYGYTF,TGTGCCAGCAGTTTGAGGAGCAGGGGGTATGGCTACACCTTC
TRBD1,NA,TRBJ2-1,TRBV10-1,CASSHQTGTGRFNEQFF,TGCGCCAGCAGCCACCAGACGGGGACAGGGAGATTCAATGAGCAGTTCTTC
NA,NA,TRBJ2-1,TRBV7-9,CASSSLGRSEQFF,TGTGCCAGCAGCTCCTTGGGTCGGAGTGAGCAGTTCTTC
TRBD1,NA,TRBJ1-4,TRBV9,CASSAGTVATNEKLFF,TGTGCCAGCAGCGCAGGGACAGTTGCAACTAATGAAAAACTGTTTTTT
NA,NA,TRBJ2-6,TRBV23-1,CASSKNDTQQSRANVLTF,TGCGCCAGCAGTAAGAATGATACGCAACAAAGTCGGGCCAACGTCCTGACTTTC
NA,large,TRBJ1-2,TRBV7-3,CASSLGPAMDYGYTF,TGTGCCAGCAGCCTAGGACCTGCGATGGACTATGGCTACACCTTC
NA,once,TRBJ2-5,TRBV7-3,CASSLKQEETQYF,TGTGCCAGCAGCTTAAAGCAGGAAGAGACCCAGTACTTC
TRBD1,NA,TRBJ1-1,TRBV18,CASSRVRGPNTEAFF,TGTGCCAGCTCACGGGTAAGGGGGCCCAACACTGAAGCTTTCTTT